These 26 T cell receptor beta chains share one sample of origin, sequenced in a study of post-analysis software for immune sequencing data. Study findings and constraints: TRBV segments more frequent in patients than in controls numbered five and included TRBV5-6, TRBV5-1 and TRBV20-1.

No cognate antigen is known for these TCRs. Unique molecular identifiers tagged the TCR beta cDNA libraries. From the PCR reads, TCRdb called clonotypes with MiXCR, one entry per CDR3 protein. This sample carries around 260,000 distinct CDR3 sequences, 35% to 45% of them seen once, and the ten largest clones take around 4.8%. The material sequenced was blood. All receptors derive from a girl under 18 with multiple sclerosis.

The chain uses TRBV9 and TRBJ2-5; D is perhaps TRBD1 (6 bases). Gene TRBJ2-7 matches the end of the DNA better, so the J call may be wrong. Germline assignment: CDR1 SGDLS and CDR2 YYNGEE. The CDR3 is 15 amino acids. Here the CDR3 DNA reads TGTGCCAGCAGTCTTACAGGGACCTTTGATTACGAGCAGTACTTC. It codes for CASSLTGTFDYEQYF.

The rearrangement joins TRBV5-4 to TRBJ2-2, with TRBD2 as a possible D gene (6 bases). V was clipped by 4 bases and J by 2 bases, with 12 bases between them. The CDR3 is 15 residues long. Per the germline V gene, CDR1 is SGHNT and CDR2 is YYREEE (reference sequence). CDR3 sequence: CASSDRDFNTGELFF. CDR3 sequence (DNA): TGTGCCAGCAGCGACCGGGACTTTAACACCGGGGAGCTGTTTTTT.

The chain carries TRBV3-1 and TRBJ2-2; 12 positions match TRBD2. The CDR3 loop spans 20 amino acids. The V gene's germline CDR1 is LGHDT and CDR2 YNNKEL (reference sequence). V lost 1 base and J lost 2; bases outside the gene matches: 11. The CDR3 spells CASSQVTALAGGRNTGELFF. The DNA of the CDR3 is TGTGCCAGCAGCCAAGTTACGGCCCTAGCGGGAGGGAGAAACACCGGGGAGCTGTTTTTT.

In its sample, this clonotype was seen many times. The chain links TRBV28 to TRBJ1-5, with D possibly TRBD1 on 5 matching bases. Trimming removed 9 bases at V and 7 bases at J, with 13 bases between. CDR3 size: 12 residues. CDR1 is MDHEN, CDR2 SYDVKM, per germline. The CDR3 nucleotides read TGTGCCAGTTCAGGGTCATCCCAGCCCCAGCATTTT. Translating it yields CASSGSSQPQHF.

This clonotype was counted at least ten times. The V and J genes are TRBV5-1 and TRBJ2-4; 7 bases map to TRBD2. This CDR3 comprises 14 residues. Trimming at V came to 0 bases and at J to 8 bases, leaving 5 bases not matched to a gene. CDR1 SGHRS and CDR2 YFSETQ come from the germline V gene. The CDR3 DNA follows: TGCGCCAGCAGCTTGGCCTGGGGGAGGGACATTCAGTACTTC. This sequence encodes CASSLAWGRDIQYF.

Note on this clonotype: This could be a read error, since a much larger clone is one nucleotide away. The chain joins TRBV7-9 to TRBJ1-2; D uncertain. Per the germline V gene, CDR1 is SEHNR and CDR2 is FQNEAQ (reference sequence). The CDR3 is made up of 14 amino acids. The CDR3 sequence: CASNLLGIGYGYTF. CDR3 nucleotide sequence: TGTGCCAGCAACTTACTGGGAATCGGGTATGGCTACACCTTC.

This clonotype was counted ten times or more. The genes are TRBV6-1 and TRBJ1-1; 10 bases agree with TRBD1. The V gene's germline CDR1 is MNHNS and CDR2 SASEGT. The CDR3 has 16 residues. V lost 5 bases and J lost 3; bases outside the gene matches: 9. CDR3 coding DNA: TGTGCCAGCAGTCGGGACAGGGGCCCGGGGTACACTGAAGCTTTCTTT. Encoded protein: CASSRDRGPGYTEAFF.

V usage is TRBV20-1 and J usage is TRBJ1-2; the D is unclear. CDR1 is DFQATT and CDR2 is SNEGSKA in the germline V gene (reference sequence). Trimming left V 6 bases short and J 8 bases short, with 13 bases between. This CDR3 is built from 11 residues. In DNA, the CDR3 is TGCAGTGCCTCTAAGGATTGGGGCTACACCTTC. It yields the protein CSASKDWGYTF.

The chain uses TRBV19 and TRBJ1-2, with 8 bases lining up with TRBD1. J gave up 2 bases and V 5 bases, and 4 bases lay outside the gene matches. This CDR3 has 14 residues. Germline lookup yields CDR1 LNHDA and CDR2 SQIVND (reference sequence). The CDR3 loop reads CASSRGQGNYGYTF. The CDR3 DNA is TGTGCCAGTAGTCGCGGACAGGGAAACTATGGCTACACCTTC. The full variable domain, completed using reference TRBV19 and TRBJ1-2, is DGGITQSPKYLFRKEGQNVTLSCEQNLNHDAMYWYRQDPGQGLRLIYYSQIVNDFQKGDIAEGYSVSREKKESFPLTVTSAQKNPTAFYLCASSRGQGNYGYTFGSGTRLTVV.

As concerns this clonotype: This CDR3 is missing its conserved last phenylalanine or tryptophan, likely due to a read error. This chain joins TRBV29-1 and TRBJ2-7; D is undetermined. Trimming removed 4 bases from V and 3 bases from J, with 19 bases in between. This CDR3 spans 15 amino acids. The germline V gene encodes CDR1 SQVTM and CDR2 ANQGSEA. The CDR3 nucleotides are TGCAGCGTTGGATTAAGGACGGAGTCGGGCTACGAGCAGTACCTC. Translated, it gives CSVGLRTESGYEQYL.

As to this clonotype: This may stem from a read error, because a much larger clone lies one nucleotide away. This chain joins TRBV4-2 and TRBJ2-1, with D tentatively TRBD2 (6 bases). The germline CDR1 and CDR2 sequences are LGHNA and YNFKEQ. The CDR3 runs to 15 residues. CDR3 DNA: TGTGCCAGCAGCCAAGAGCGGGGCTCCTGCAATGAGCAGTTCTTC. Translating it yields CASSQERGSCNEQFF.

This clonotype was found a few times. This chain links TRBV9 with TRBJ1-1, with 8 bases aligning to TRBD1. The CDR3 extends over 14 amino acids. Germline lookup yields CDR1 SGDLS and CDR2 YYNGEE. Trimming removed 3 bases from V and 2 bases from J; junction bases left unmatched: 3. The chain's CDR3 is CASSAQGGNTEAFF. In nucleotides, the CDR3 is TGTGCCAGCAGCGCACAGGGGGGTAACACTGAAGCTTTCTTT.

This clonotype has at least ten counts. The CDR3 loop is CATSRGTSGTDTQYF. The CDR3 DNA reads TGTGCCACCAGCAGAGGGACTAGCGGCACAGATACGCAGTATTTT. The rearrangement joins TRBV15 to TRBJ2-3; 9 bases are a match to TRBD2. The CDR3 spans 15 residues. Germline CDR1 reads LNHNV; CDR2 reads YYDKDF (reference sequence). V lost 1 base, J lost 1 base, and 0 bases stayed unmatched. Full variable domain (rest looked up from reference TRBV15 and TRBJ2-3): DAMVIQNPRYQVTQFGKPVTLSCSQTLNHNVMYWYQQKSSQAPKLLFHYYDKDFNNEADTPDNFQSRRPNTSFCFLDIRSPGLGDTAMYLCATSRGTSGTDTQYFGPGTRLTVL.

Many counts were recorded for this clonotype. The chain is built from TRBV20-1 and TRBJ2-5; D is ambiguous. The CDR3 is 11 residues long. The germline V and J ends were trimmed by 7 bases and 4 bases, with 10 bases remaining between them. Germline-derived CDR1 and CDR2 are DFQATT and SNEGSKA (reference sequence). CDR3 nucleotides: TGCAGTGGACCGTGGGGAGAGACCCAGTACTTC. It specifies CSGPWGETQYF.

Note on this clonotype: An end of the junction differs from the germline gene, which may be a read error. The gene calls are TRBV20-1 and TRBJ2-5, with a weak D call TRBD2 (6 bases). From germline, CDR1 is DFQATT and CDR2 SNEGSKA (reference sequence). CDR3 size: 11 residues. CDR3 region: CSARDRETKYF. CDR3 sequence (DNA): TGCAGTGCTAGAGATCGGGAGACCAAGTACTTC.

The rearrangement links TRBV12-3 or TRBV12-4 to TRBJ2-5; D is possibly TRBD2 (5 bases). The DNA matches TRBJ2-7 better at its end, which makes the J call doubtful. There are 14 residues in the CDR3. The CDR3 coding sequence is TGTGCCAGCAGTTTATCCGGGTTTGAGGGCGAGCAGTACTTC. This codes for CASSLSGFEGEQYF.

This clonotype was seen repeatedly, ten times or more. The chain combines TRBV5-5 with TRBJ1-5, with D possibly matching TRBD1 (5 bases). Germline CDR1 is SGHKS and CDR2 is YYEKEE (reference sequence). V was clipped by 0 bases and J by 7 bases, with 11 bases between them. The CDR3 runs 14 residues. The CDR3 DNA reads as TGTGCCAGCAGCTTGGGGAGGGAGGGGCAGCCCCAGCATTTT. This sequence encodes CASSLGREGQPQHF.

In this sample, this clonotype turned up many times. The CDR3 region has the DNA TGTGCCACCAGTGACAGGGAGGGCTATGGCTACACCTTC. Its translation: CATSDREGYGYTF. This chain joins TRBV24-1 and TRBJ1-2; D might be TRBD1 (5 bases). Germline CDR1 KGHDR, CDR2 SFDVKD. V lost 4 bases to trimming and J lost 4 bases, with 9 bases between them. This CDR3 has 13 residues.

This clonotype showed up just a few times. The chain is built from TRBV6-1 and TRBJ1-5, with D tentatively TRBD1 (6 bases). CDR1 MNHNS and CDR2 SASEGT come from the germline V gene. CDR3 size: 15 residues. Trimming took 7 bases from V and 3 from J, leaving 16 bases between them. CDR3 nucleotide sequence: TGTGCCAGCACCGAGGAGGACAGCTACAATCAGCCCCAGCATTTT. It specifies CASTEEDSYNQPQHF.

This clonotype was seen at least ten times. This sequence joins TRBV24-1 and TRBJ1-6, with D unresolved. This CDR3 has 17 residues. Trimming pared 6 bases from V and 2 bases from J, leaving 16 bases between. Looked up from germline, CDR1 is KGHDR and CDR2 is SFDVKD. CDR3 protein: CATSRRIGEPYNSPLHF. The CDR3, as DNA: TGTGCCACCAGTAGGAGGATCGGGGAGCCCTATAATTCACCCCTCCACTTT.

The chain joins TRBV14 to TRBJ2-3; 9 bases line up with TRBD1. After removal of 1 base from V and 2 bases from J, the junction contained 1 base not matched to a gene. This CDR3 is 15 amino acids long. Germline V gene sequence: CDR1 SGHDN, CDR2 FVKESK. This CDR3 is CASSQGTGDTDTQYF. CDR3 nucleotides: TGTGCCAGCAGCCAAGGGACAGGGGACACAGATACGCAGTATTTT.

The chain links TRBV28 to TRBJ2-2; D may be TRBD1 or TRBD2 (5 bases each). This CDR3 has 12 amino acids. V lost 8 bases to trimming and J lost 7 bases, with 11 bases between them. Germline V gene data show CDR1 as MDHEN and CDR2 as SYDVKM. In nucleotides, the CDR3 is TGTGCCAGCGGCGGGCAGGGCGGGGAGCTGTTTTTT. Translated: CASGGQGGELFF.

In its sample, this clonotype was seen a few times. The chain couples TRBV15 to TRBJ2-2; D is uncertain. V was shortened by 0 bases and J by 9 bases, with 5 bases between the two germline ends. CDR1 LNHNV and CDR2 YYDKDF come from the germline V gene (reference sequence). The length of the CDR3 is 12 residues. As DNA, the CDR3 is TGTGCCACCAGCAGAGATGGTCGGGAGCTGTTTTTT. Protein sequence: CATSRDGRELFF.

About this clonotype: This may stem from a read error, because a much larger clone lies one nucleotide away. The CDR3 DNA reads TGTACCAGCAGTGTGGCGGGAGCCTCCTACAATGAGCAGTTCTTC. It specifies CTSSVAGASYNEQFF. The J gene is TRBJ2-1, the V gene TRBV25-1; 7 positions agree with TRBD2. The CDR3 length is 15 residues. Germline-derived CDR1 and CDR2 are MGHDK and SYGVNS.

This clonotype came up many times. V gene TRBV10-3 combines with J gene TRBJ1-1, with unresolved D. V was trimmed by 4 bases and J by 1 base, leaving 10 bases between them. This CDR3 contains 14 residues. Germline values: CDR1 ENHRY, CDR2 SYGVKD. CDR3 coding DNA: TGTGCCATCAGTGGTCGGACTACGAACACTGAAGCTTTCTTT. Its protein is CAISGRTTNTEAFF.

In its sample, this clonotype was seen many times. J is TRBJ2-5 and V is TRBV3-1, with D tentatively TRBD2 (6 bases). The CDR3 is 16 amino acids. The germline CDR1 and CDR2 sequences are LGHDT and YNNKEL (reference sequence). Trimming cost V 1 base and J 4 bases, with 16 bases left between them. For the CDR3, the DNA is TGTGCCAGCAGCCAAGGCTCTGATCCGCGGGGAGAGACCCAGTACTTC. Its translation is CASSQGSDPRGETQYF.